These 19 T cell receptor beta chains share one sample of origin, sequenced in a study of CD8+ T cells in alopecia areata. Extracted from the samples, RNA was reverse transcribed into cDNA to serve as the sequencing template. Sequencing used immunoSEQ multiplex PCR; TCRdb keeps in-frame clones, though not all of them. The profile shows about 64,000 clones, roughly 45% of them singletons. The specimen was NKG2D-low CD8+ T cells sorted from blood. The receptors were gathered from a human donor with alopecia areata.

This clone showed up just a few times. The rearrangement uses TRBV29-1 and TRBJ1-2; TRBD1 matches 7 bases. J lost 4 bases, V lost 3 bases, and 2 bases had no gene match. Germline V gives CDR1 SQVTM, CDR2 ANQGSEA. The CDR3 is 12 residues long. The CDR3 DNA sequence: TGCAGCGTTGACGAGGGGGCCTATGGCTACACCTTC. Residues: CSVDEGAYGYTF.

This clone was counted only a few times. The chain combines TRBV29-1 with TRBJ2-1; perhaps TRBD2 as D (6 bases). The CDR3 runs to 13 residues. CDR1 SQVTM and CDR2 ANQGSEA come from the germline V gene. V dropped 4 bases and J dropped 0 bases, with 7 bases sitting between them. The CDR3 reads CSVVGSSYNEQFF. The CDR3 region has the DNA TGCAGCGTTGTCGGGAGCTCCTACAATGAGCAGTTCTTC.

The V and J genes are TRBV29-1 and TRBJ2-2, with unresolved D. V was cut by 5 bases and J by 7 bases, with 11 bases left in between. The CDR3 contains 12 residues. The germline gives CDR1 SQVTM, CDR2 ANQGSEA. The CDR3 here is CSVIRKGGELFF. The DNA for the CDR3 is TGCAGCGTTATCCGTAAGGGCGGGGAGCTGTTTTTT.

The chain links TRBV2 to TRBJ2-3; D unclear. The CDR3 covers 14 residues. Germline V gene lookup returns CDR1 SNHLY and CDR2 FYNNEI. Trimming took 6 bases from V and 6 from J, leaving 16 bases between them. CDR3 sequence: CASRPGPHGDTQYF. CDR3 nucleotide sequence: TGTGCCAGCAGGCCGGGCCCACACGGGGATACGCAGTATTTT.

This clone turned up a few times. The chain recombines TRBV13 with TRBJ2-4; D is unresolved. Looked up from germline, CDR1 is PRHDT and CDR2 is FYEKMQ (reference sequence). Deletions cut 2 bases from V and 6 bases from J, with 5 bases between. CDR3 length: 12 amino acids. The CDR3 DNA is TGTGCCAGCAGCTTAACGGGAAACATTCAGTACTTC. Translating gives CASSLTGNIQYF.

The rearrangement links TRBV29-1 to TRBJ2-1, with TRBD2 matching 12 bases. With V trimmed by 4 bases and J by 7 bases, 2 bases remained unmatched. CDR1 SQVTM and CDR2 ANQGSEA come from the germline V gene. The CDR3 is 13 amino acids. The CDR3 coding sequence is TGCAGCGTTGGAGGGACTAGCGGGAATGAGCAGTTCTTC. Its translation: CSVGGTSGNEQFF.

The V gene is TRBV7-9, the J gene TRBJ1-2; D remains unclear. Germline CDR1 and CDR2: SEHNR and FQNEAQ (reference sequence). The CDR3 sequence is 13 residues long. Trimming removed 4 bases from V and 4 bases from J, with 10 bases in between. Here the CDR3 reads CASSSSRRYGYTF. The CDR3 coding sequence is TGTGCCAGCAGCTCCAGCCGTCGCTATGGCTACACCTTC.

This sequence joins TRBV13 and TRBJ2-7; perhaps TRBD2 as D (6 bases). Germline CDR1 PRHDT, CDR2 FYEKMQ (reference sequence). The ends were cut back, 5 bases at V and 3 bases at J, with 14 bases in the middle. The CDR3 is 14 amino acids. CDR3: CASSPQRASYEQYF. In DNA, the CDR3 is TGTGCCAGCAGCCCCCAGCGGGCAAGCTACGAGCAGTACTTC.

The chain combines TRBV28 with TRBJ2-3, with 13 bases identical to TRBD2. With V trimmed by 5 bases and J by 6 bases, 5 bases remained unmatched. Looked up from germline, CDR1 is MDHEN and CDR2 is SYDVKM. The CDR3 extends over 15 amino acids. The DNA for the CDR3 is TGTGCCAGCAGTCCCGGGACTAGCGGGATTGATACGCAGTATTTT. As protein: CASSPGTSGIDTQYF.

The rearrangement links TRBV2 to TRBJ2-1; D is unclear. Per the germline V gene, CDR1 is SNHLY and CDR2 is FYNNEI. Between the trimmed V and J ends, which lost 8 bases and 5 bases, there was a span of 13 bases. The CDR3 covers 13 residues. The chain's CDR3 is CASHPTDHNEQFF. The CDR3 region has the DNA TGTGCCAGCCACCCCACGGACCACAATGAGCAGTTCTTC.

In this sample, this clone turned up a few times. The V and J genes are TRBV7-9 and TRBJ2-2; TRBD1 might be the D (6 bases). The CDR3 runs 12 residues. Germline assignment: CDR1 SEHNR and CDR2 FQNEAQ (reference sequence). CDR3 sequence reads: CTGTENTGELFF. CDR3 sequence (DNA): TGTACAGGGACCGAGAACACCGGGGAGCTGTTTTTT.

The rearrangement links TRBV30 to TRBJ1-4; perhaps TRBD1 as D (5 bases). V gave up 0 bases and J gave up 8 bases, with 10 bases separating them. Germline V gene lookup returns CDR1 GTSNPN and CDR2 SVGIG (reference sequence). The length of the CDR3 is 13 residues. DNA for the CDR3: TGTGCCTGGAGTGTACCGGGGCCCGAAAAACTGTTTTTT. Its protein product is CAWSVPGPEKLFF.

The gene calls are TRBV29-1 and TRBJ1-2; unclear D gene. CDR1 SQVTM and CDR2 ANQGSEA come from the germline V gene. This CDR3 contains 14 residues. Between the trimmed V and J ends, which lost 4 bases and 4 bases, there was a span of 16 bases. The CDR3 protein is CSVVGQPVFYGYTF. Written as DNA, the CDR3 is TGCAGCGTTGTCGGCCAGCCGGTGTTCTATGGCTACACCTTC.

This clone has a handful of counts. This chain joins TRBV30 and TRBJ1-3; D gene unclear. Deletions cut 1 base from V and 4 bases from J, with 5 bases between. From germline, CDR1 is GTSNPN and CDR2 SVGIG (reference sequence). The CDR3 totals 12 residues. The CDR3 sequence is CAWSGLGNTIYF. The CDR3 nucleotides read TGTGCCTGGAGTGGGTTGGGAAACACCATATATTTT. Full variable domain (outside the CDR3, taken from reference TRBV30 and TRBJ1-3): SQTIHQWPATLVQPVGSPLSLECTVEGTSNPNLYWYRQAAGRGLQLLFYSVGIGQISSEVPQNLSASRPQDRQFILSSKKLLLSDSGFYLCAWSGLGNTIYFGEGSWLTVV.

This clone was found many times. V is TRBV23-1 and J is TRBJ1-1; the D is unclear. TRBV23-1 is identified as an open reading frame with a role that is uncertain. This CDR3 region has 11 residues. Trimming shortened V by 7 bases and J by 7 bases, and 10 bases separated the two germline ends. CDR3 DNA: TGCGCCAGCAAGGAGGAAGATGAAGCTTTCTTT. It yields the protein CASKEEDEAFF.

The CDR3 coding sequence is TGTGCCTGGAGTGAGGGGTCGAGCTCCTACAATGAGCAGTTCTTC. Translation gives CAWSEGSSSYNEQFF. The J gene is TRBJ2-1, the V gene TRBV30; perhaps TRBD1 as D (5 bases). V lost 1 base and J lost 0, with 10 bases in between. Germline V gene sequence: CDR1 GTSNPN, CDR2 SVGIG (reference sequence). CDR3 size: 15 residues.

This clone turned up a few times. The CDR3: CASSGGAESPLHF. DNA for the CDR3: TGTGCCAGCAGTGGGGGCGCTGAGTCACCCCTCCACTTT. This rearrangement joins TRBV21-1 to TRBJ1-6; the table's D call TRBD1 went unverified against the DNA. TRBV21-1 is termed a pseudogene. The CDR3 covers 13 residues.

This clone appeared a few times. The chain is built from TRBV27 and TRBJ1-5, with D unresolved. This CDR3 is built from 15 residues. Germline CDR1 reads MNHEY; CDR2 reads SMNVEV (reference sequence). Trimming removed 0 bases from V and 4 bases from J, with 10 bases in between. Here the CDR3 reads CASSLSDGGNQPQHF. The CDR3 DNA reads TGTGCCAGCAGTTTATCGGACGGAGGGAATCAGCCCCAGCATTTT.

V usage is TRBV29-1 and J usage is TRBJ1-1; the D gene is possibly TRBD1 (5 bases). The V and J ends lost 4 bases and 6 bases respectively, with 6 bases between them. Germline V gives CDR1 SQVTM, CDR2 ANQGSEA. This CDR3 is built from 10 residues. Here the CDR3 DNA reads TGCAGCGTTGTGGGGGCTGAAGCTTTCTTT. This translates into CSVVGAEAFF.